A single sample is the source of the 25 T cell receptor beta chains below, sequenced in a study of blood T cell repertoires in COVID-19. Clones were read by immunoSEQ multiplex PCR, and TCRdb kept only the in-frame ones, dropping some. In the table there are about 68,000 clones, about 85% of which are singletons. The sample comprised peripheral blood. These receptors came from a woman between 45 and 60 years old with COVID-19, enrolled during active disease.

The genes are TRBV6-1 and TRBJ1-2, with D maybe TRBD1 (6 bases). The CDR3 spans 14 residues. V was shortened by 1 base and J by 8 bases, with 14 bases between the two germline ends. Per germline, CDR1 MNHNS and CDR2 SASEGT. The CDR3 region is CASSEVTGRVGYTF. As DNA, the CDR3 is TGTGCCAGCAGTGAAGTTACAGGGAGGGTCGGCTACACCTTC.

The rearrangement uses TRBV30 and TRBJ1-5; a weak D match, TRBD1 (5 bases). V dropped 0 bases and J dropped 2 bases, with 5 bases sitting between them. Germline CDR1 and CDR2: GTSNPN and SVGIG (reference sequence). The CDR3 length is 13 residues. CDR3 sequence (DNA): TGTGCCTGGAGTGTACAGGGCAATCAGCCCCAGCATTTT. It encodes CAWSVQGNQPQHF.

This clone was counted a few times. V usage is TRBV5-1 and J usage is TRBJ2-7; tentative D call: TRBD2 (6 bases). This CDR3 spans 14 amino acids. Germline values: CDR1 SGHRS, CDR2 YFSETQ. Trimming removed 1 base at V and 0 bases at J, with 8 bases between. The CDR3 nucleotides read TGCGCCAGCAGCTTGAGGGGAGGCTCCTACGAGCAGTACTTC. This encodes CASSLRGGSYEQYF. Complete variable domain (other parts from reference TRBV5-1 and TRBJ2-7): KAGVTQTPRYLIKTRGQQVTLSCSPISGHRSVSWYQQTPGQGLQFLFEYFSETQRNKGNFPGRFSGRQFSNSRSEMNVSTLELGDSALYLCASSLRGGSYEQYFGPGTRLTVT.

This sequence joins TRBV4-2 and TRBJ2-2; 9 nucleotides line up with TRBD1. V trimming: 5 bases; J trimming: 7 bases; junction bases outside the gene matches: 8. Germline V CDR1 and CDR2: LGHNA, YNFKEQ. CDR3 size: 15 residues. The DNA of the CDR3 is TGTGCCAGCAGCAAACGGACAGGGGATTACGGGGAGCTGTTTTTT. This codes for CASSKRTGDYGELFF.

V and J are TRBV6-6 and TRBJ1-1; tentatively, D is TRBD1 (6 bases). Per the germline V gene, CDR1 is MNHNY and CDR2 is SVGAGI (reference sequence). CDR3 length equals 12 residues. Trimming stripped 6 bases from V and 5 bases from J, with 10 bases between. The CDR3 coding sequence is TGTGCCAGCAGACCGGGACAAACTGAAGCTTTCTTT. Amino acid sequence: CASRPGQTEAFF.

This clone has only one observation. The rearrangement links TRBV10-3 to TRBJ1-1; D unresolved. Trimming took 11 bases from V and 5 from J, leaving 15 bases between them. Germline CDR1 and CDR2: ENHRY and SYGVKD. The CDR3 runs 12 residues. The CDR3 DNA follows: TGTGCCTCACTCGGGGTTCGTACTGAAGCTTTCTTT. This gives the protein CASLGVRTEAFF.

The J gene is TRBJ1-5, the V gene TRBV6-6; 8 nucleotides agree with TRBD1. The length of the CDR3 is 16 residues. V gave up 5 bases and J gave up 1 base; unmatched junction bases: 7. Germline CDR1 MNHNY, CDR2 SVGAGI (reference sequence). The chain's CDR3 is CASSPRTGQSNQPQHF. Written as DNA, the CDR3 is TGTGCCAGCAGTCCTCGGACAGGGCAAAGCAATCAGCCCCAGCATTTT.

In its sample, this clone was seen once. The V call is TRBV21-1, the J call TRBJ1-1. TRBV21-1 is tagged as a pseudogene. The CDR3 has 15 residues. CDR3 sequence reads: CASSRGTFMNTEAFF. The DNA of the CDR3 is TGTGCCAGCAGCCGAGGGACTTTCATGAACACTGAAGCTTTCTTT.

The chain carries TRBV6-1 and TRBJ1-5, with 10 nucleotides matching TRBD1. Unmatched junction bases numbered 3, after V lost 3 bases and J lost 4 bases. This CDR3 spans 15 amino acids. The germline V gene has CDR1 MNHNS and CDR2 SASEGT. DNA of the CDR3: TGTGCCAGCAGTGAGGGACAGGGGCAAAATCAGCCCCAGCATTTT. The encoded protein is CASSEGQGQNQPQHF.

The gene calls are TRBV27 and TRBJ2-1; 13 bases align to TRBD2. CDR1 and CDR2 (germline): MNHEY, SMNVEV (reference sequence). Trimming at V came to 5 bases and at J to 10 bases, leaving 8 bases not matched to a gene. This CDR3 has 15 residues. CDR3: CASSRPGLAGNEQFF. CDR3 in DNA: TGTGCCAGCAGTAGACCGGGACTAGCGGGAAACGAGCAGTTCTTC.

The chain recombines TRBV2 with TRBJ1-4; no clear D. The CDR3 covers 13 residues. Trimming removed 8 bases at V and 8 bases at J, with 15 bases between. The germline V gene encodes CDR1 SNHLY and CDR2 FYNNEI. The CDR3, as DNA: TGTGCCAGCCCCGGACCGACGGGAGAAAAACTGTTTTTT. Amino acid sequence: CASPGPTGEKLFF.

The chain has TRBV5-4 and TRBJ1-1; 7 positions agree with TRBD1. With V trimmed by 4 bases and J by 0 bases, 6 bases remained unmatched. Germline CDR1 SGHNT, CDR2 YYREEE (reference sequence). This CDR3 comprises 15 residues. CDR3 region: CASSGLQGLNTEAFF. The DNA of the CDR3 is TGTGCCAGCAGCGGACTACAGGGGCTGAACACTGAAGCTTTCTTT.

This chain connects TRBV10-1 to TRBJ2-7; 8 bases are a match to TRBD1. This CDR3 is built from 15 residues. Germline V CDR1 and CDR2: WNHNN, SYGVQD (reference sequence). V trimming: 5 bases; J trimming: 2 bases; junction bases outside the gene matches: 8. CDR3 residues: CASSPGATGAYEQYF. Written as DNA, the CDR3 is TGCGCCAGCAGTCCGGGGGCGACAGGGGCCTACGAGCAGTACTTC.

The rearrangement uses TRBV24-1 and TRBJ1-1; weak D call: TRBD1 (5 bases). V lost 7 bases to trimming and J lost 11 bases, with 13 bases between them. The CDR3 spans 11 residues. Germline loops: CDR1 KGHDR, CDR2 SFDVKD. This CDR3 reads CATRSGGEAFF. The CDR3 coding sequence is TGTGCCACCAGATCGGGGGGGGAGGCTTTCTTT.

The chain links TRBV28 to TRBJ1-3, with D unclear. The CDR3 sequence is 12 residues long. V lost 6 bases and J 2 bases, leaving 5 bases between the germline ends. Germline V gene sequence: CDR1 MDHEN, CDR2 SYDVKM. The CDR3 DNA sequence: TGTGCCAGCAGGGAGGCTGGAAACACCATATATTTT. Encoded protein: CASREAGNTIYF.

The sample holds a few counts of this clone. The chain combines TRBV14 with TRBJ1-6, with D possibly matching TRBD1 (5 bases). The CDR3 covers 14 residues. V was trimmed by 3 bases and J by 6 bases, leaving 9 bases between them. Germline V lookup: CDR1 SGHDN, CDR2 FVKESK. The CDR3 loop reads CASSHMTVNSPLHF. The CDR3 DNA is TGTGCCAGCAGCCATATGACAGTTAATTCACCCCTCCACTTT. The full variable domain, rest sourced from reference TRBV14 and TRBJ1-6, is EAGVTQFPSHSVIEKGQTVTLRCDPISGHDNLYWYRRVMGKEIKFLLHFVKESKQDESGMPNNRFLAERTGGTYSTLKVQPAELEDSGVYFCASSHMTVNSPLHFGNGTRLTVT.

This chain connects TRBV28 to TRBJ1-1; D gene unclear. V lost 3 bases and J 3 bases, leaving 11 bases between the germline ends. Germline V gene data show CDR1 as MDHEN and CDR2 as SYDVKM. This CDR3 region has 14 residues. This CDR3 is CASSFFRFDTEAFF. The CDR3 DNA is TGTGCCAGCAGTTTTTTCAGGTTCGACACTGAAGCTTTCTTT.

The chain carries TRBV2 and TRBJ2-2, with 11 bases that match TRBD2. V shed 1 base, J shed 0 bases, and the junction held 10 bases outside the gene matches. CDR3 length: 20 amino acids. Germline V gene sequence: CDR1 SNHLY, CDR2 FYNNEI. CDR3 in amino acids: CASSEGGTSGGLTNTGELFF. The DNA of the CDR3 is TGTGCCAGCAGTGAAGGCGGTACTAGCGGGGGATTAACGAACACCGGGGAGCTGTTTTTT.

This chain connects TRBV24-1 to TRBJ2-1; TRBD1 agrees at 10 bases. The CDR3 loop spans 17 amino acids. V was clipped by 5 bases and J by 2 bases; unmatched bases: 8. Germline lookup yields CDR1 KGHDR and CDR2 SFDVKD. Here the CDR3 DNA reads TGTGCCACCAGTGTCTCCCCCGGGACAGGGGCCTACAATGAGCAGTTCTTC. As protein: CATSVSPGTGAYNEQFF.

This CDR3 is CATMSGLAGAGELFF. For the CDR3, the DNA is TGTGCCACCATGAGCGGGCTAGCGGGAGCCGGGGAGCTGTTTTTT. The chain combines TRBV25-1 with TRBJ2-2; TRBD2 matches at 10 bases. The V gene end was trimmed by 10 bases and the J gene end by 6 bases; junction bases not matched to a gene: 11. There are 15 residues in the CDR3. Germline CDR1 reads MGHDK; CDR2 reads SYGVNS.

This CDR3 reads CASSFGGATDTQYF. Written as DNA, the CDR3 is TGTGCCAGCAGCTTTGGAGGGGCAACAGATACGCAGTATTTT. V gene TRBV11-2 combines with J gene TRBJ2-3; maybe TRBD2 (6 bases). Germline V gene sequence: CDR1 SGHAT, CDR2 FQNNGV. V lost 3 bases, J lost 3 bases, and 10 bases lay in between. The CDR3 loop spans 14 amino acids.

This sequence joins TRBV18 and TRBJ1-1; tentatively, D is TRBD1 (5 bases). This CDR3 contains 15 residues. Trimming took off 0 bases at V and 4 bases at J, with 12 bases between the two ends. Germline V CDR1 and CDR2: KGHSH, LQKENI. The CDR3 is CASSPPPGGSTEAFF. The CDR3 DNA sequence: TGTGCCAGCTCACCACCGCCGGGGGGGAGCACTGAAGCTTTCTTT.

This clone was picked up one time. J is TRBJ1-5 and V is TRBV4-3; D remains ambiguous. Trimming removed 6 bases from V and 0 bases from J, with 9 bases in between. Germline assignment: CDR1 LGHNA and CDR2 YSLEER. This CDR3 contains 14 residues. CDR3 sequence (DNA): TGCGCCAGCAGACTACACTATAGCAATCAGCCCCAGCATTTT. Its translation is CASRLHYSNQPQHF.

This chain uses TRBV7-2 with TRBJ1-5; D uncertain. V dropped 2 bases and J dropped 3 bases, with 11 bases sitting between them. Germline V lookup: CDR1 SGHTA, CDR2 FQGNSA. The CDR3 totals 15 residues. The CDR3 region has the DNA TGTGCCAGCAGCTTACTCAGGTCCTTCAATCAGCCCCAGCATTTT. Encoded protein: CASSLLRSFNQPQHF.

The rearrangement links TRBV7-9 to TRBJ2-7, with TRBD2 matching over 12 bases. Germline CDR1 and CDR2: SEHNR and FQNEAQ (reference sequence). This CDR3 comprises 15 residues. J lost 5 bases, V lost 1 base, and 3 bases had no gene match. The chain's CDR3 is CASSLGTSGTHEQYF. CDR3 nucleotide sequence: TGTGCCAGCAGCTTAGGGACTAGCGGGACCCACGAGCAGTACTTC.